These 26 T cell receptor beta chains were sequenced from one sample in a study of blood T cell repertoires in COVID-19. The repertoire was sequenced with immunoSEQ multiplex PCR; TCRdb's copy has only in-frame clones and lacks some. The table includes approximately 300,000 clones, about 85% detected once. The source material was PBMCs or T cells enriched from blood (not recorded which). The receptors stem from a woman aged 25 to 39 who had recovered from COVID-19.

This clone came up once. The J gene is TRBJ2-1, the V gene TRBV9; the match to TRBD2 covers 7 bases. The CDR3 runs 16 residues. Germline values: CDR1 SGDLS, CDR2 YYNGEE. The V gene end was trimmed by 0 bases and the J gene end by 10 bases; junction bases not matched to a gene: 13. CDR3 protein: CASSVVPSGAFGEQFF. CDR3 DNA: TGTGCCAGCAGCGTAGTCCCCAGCGGGGCCTTCGGGGAGCAGTTCTTC.

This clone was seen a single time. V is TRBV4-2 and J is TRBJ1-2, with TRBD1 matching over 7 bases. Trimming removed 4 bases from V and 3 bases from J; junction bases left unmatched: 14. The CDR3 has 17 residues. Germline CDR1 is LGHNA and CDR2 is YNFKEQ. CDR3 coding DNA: TGTGCCAGCAGCCTCCCCTACCCGGGACAGTCCGACTATGGCTACACCTTC. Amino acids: CASSLPYPGQSDYGYTF.

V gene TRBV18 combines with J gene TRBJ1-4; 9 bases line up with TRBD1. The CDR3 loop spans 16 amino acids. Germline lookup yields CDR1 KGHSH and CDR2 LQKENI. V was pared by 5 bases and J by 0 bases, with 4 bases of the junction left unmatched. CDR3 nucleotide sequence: TGTGCCAGCTCAAGGGACAGGGTCACAACTAATGAAAAACTGTTTTTT. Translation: CASSRDRVTTNEKLFF.

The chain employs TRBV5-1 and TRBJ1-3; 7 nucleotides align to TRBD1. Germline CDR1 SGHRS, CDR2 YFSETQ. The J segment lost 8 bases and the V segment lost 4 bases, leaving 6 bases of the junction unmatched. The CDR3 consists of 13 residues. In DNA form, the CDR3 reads TGCGCCAGCAGCCCGACAGGGTTGGACACCATATATTTT. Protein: CASSPTGLDTIYF.

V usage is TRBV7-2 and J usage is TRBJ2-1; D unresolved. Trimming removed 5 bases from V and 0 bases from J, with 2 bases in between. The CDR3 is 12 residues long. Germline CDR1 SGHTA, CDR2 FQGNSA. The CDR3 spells CASSLSYNEQFF. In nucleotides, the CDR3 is TGTGCCAGCAGCCTCTCCTACAATGAGCAGTTCTTC.

CDR3 in DNA: TGTGCCAGCAGTTTTTCTAGACCAGATACGCAGTATTTT. The encoded protein is CASSFSRPDTQYF. The rearrangement joins TRBV27 to TRBJ2-3; D remains unclear. V shed 3 bases and J shed 4 bases, with 8 bases lying between them. Germline-derived CDR1 and CDR2 are MNHEY and SMNVEV (reference sequence). This CDR3 contains 13 residues.

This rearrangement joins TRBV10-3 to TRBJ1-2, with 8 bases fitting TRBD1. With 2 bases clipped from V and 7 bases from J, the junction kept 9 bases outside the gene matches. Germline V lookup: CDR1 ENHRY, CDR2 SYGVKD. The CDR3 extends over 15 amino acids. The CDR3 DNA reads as TGTGCCATCAGTGAGGCTCTGACAGGGGTGGGTGGCTACACCTTC. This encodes CAISEALTGVGGYTF.

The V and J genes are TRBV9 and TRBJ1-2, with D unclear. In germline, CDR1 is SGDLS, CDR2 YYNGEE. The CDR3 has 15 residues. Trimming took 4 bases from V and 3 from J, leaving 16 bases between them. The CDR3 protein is CASSLAAFPDYGYTF. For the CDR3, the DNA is TGTGCCAGCAGCCTCGCGGCCTTCCCGGACTATGGCTACACCTTC. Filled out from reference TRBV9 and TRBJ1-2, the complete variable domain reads DSGVTQTPKHLITATGQRVTLRCSPRSGDLSVYWYQQSLDQGLQFLIQYYNGEERAKGNILERFSAQQFPDLHSELNLSSLELGDSALYFCASSLAAFPDYGYTFGSGTRLTVV.

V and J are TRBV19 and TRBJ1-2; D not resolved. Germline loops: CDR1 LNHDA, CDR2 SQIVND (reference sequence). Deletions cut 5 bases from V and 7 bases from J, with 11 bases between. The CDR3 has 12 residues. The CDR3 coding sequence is TGTGCCAGTAGTGTACGAGGCGGTGGCTACACCTTC. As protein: CASSVRGGGYTF.

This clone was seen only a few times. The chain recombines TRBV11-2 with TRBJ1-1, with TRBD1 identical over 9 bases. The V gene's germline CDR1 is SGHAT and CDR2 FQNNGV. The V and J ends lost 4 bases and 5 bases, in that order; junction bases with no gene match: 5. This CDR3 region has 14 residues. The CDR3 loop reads CASSWGQGRTEAFF. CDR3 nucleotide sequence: TGTGCCAGCAGCTGGGGACAGGGAAGAACTGAAGCTTTCTTT.

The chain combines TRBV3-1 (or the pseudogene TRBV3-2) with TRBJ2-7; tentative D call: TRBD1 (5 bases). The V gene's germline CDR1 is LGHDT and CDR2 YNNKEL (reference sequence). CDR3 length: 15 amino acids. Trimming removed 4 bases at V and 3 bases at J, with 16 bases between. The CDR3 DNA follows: TGTGCCAGCAGCCCCCGACAGACCCTCCTCTACGAGCAGTACTTC. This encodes CASSPRQTLLYEQYF.

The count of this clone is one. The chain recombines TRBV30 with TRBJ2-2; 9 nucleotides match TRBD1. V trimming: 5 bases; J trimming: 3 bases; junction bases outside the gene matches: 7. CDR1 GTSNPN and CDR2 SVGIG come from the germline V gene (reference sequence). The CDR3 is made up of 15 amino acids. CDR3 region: CAWGRDRVDTGELFF. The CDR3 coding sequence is TGTGCCTGGGGTAGGGACAGGGTGGACACCGGGGAGCTGTTTTTT. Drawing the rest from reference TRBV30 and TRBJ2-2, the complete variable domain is SQTIHQWPATLVQPVGSPLSLECTVEGTSNPNLYWYRQAAGRGLQLLFYSVGIGQISSEVPQNLSASRPQDRQFILSSKKLLLSDSGFYLCAWGRDRVDTGELFFGEGSRLTVL.

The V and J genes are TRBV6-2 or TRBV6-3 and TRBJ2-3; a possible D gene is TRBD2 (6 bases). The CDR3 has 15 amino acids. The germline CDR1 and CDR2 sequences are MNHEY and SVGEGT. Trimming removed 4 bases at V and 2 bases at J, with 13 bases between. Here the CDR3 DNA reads TGTGCCAGCAGTTTTCGAGCGGGCTACACAGATACGCAGTATTTT. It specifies CASSFRAGYTDTQYF.

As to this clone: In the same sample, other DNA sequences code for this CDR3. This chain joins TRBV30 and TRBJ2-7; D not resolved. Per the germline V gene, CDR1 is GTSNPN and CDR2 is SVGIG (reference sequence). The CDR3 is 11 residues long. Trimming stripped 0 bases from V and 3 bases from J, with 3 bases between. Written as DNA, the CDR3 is TGTGCCTGGAGTGTTCTCTACGAGCAGTACTTC. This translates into CAWSVLYEQYF.

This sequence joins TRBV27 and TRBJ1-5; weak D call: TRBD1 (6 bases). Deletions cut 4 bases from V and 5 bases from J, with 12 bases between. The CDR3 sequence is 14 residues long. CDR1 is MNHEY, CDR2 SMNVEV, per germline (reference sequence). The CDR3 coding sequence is TGTGCCAGCAGTTGGACAGCCCGCGATCAGCCCCAGCATTTT. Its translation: CASSWTARDQPQHF.

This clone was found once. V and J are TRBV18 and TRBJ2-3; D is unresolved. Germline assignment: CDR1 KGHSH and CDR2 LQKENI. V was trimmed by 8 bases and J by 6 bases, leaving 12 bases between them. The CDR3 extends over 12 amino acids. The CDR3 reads CASHSQRDTQYF. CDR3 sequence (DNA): TGTGCCAGCCACTCCCAACGGGATACGCAGTATTTT.

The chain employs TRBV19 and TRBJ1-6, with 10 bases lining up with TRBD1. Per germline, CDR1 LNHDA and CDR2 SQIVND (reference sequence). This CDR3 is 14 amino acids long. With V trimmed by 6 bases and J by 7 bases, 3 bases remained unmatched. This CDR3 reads CASRPGQGNSPLHF. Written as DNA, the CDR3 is TGTGCCAGTAGGCCGGGACAGGGGAATTCACCCCTCCACTTT.

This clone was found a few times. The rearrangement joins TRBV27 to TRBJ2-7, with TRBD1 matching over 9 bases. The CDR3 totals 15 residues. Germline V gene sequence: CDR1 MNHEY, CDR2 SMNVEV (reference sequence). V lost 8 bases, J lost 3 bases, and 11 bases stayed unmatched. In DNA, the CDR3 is TGTGCCAGCTGCCAATTGGGACAGGGTTTCTACGAGCAGTACTTC. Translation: CASCQLGQGFYEQYF.

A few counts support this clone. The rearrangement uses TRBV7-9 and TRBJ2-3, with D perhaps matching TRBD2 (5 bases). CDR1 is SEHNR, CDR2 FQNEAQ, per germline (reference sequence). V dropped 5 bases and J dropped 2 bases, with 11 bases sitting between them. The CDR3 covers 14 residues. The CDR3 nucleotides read TGTGCCAGCAGCCACGGGGTCGCCACAGATACGCAGTATTTT. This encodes CASSHGVATDTQYF. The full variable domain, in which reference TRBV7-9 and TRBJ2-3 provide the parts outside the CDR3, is DTGVSQNPRHKITKRGQNVTFRCDPISEHNRLYWYRQTLGQGPEFLTYFQNEAQLEKSRLLSDRFSAERPKGSFSTLEIQRTEQGDSAMYLCASSHGVATDTQYFGPGTRLTVL.

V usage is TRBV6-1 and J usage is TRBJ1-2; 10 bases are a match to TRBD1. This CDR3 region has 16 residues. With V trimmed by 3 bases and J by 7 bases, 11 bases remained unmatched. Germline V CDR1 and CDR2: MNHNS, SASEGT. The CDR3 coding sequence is TGTGCCAGCAGTGATCCGGGACAGGGGCCCGTCGGTGGCTACACCTTC. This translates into CASSDPGQGPVGGYTF.

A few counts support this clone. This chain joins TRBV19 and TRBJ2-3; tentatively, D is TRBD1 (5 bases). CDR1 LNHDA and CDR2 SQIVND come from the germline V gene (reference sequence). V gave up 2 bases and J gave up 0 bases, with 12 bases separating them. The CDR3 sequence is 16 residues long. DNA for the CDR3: TGTGCCAGTAGTATAAGGGCCAGGGCAAGCACAGATACGCAGTATTTT. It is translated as CASSIRARASTDTQYF.

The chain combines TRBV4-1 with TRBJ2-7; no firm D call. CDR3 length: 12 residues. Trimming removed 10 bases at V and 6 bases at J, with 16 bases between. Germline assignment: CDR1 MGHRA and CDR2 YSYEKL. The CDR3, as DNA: TGCGCCACCCGGTCGTCTTCGTCCGAGCAGTACTTC. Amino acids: CATRSSSSEQYF.

CDR3 sequence (DNA): TGTGCTAGTGGTTTGTCTGGCGGTAACTATGGCTACACCTTC. The encoded protein is CASGLSGGNYGYTF. This rearrangement joins TRBV12-5 to TRBJ1-2, with D unresolved. Germline values: CDR1 LGHNT, CDR2 FRNRAP. The CDR3 sequence is 14 residues long. The V end lost 2 bases, the J end lost 1 base, and 8 bases lay between the germline ends.

The CDR3, as DNA: TGCGCCAGCAGTCCACACGACAGGGGTAGGAGCTCCTATAATTCACCCCTCCACTTT. Translating it yields CASSPHDRGRSSYNSPLHF. The V and J genes are TRBV5-1 and TRBJ1-6; 8 bases fit TRBD1. Germline assignment: CDR1 SGHRS and CDR2 YFSETQ. Germline trimming cut 5 bases from V and 0 bases from J; bases unmatched to any gene: 13. This CDR3 spans 19 amino acids. Complete variable domain (other parts from reference TRBV5-1 and TRBJ1-6): KAGVTQTPRYLIKTRGQQVTLSCSPISGHRSVSWYQQTPGQGLQFLFEYFSETQRNKGNFPGRFSGRQFSNSRSEMNVSTLELGDSALYLCASSPHDRGRSSYNSPLHFGNGTRLTVT.

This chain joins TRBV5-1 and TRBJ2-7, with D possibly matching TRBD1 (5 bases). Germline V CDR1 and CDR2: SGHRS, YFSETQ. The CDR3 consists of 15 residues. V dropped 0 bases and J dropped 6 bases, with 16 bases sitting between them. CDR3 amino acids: CASSLEPQGRGEQYF. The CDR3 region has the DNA TGCGCCAGCAGCTTGGAACCCCAGGGAAGGGGCGAGCAGTACTTC.

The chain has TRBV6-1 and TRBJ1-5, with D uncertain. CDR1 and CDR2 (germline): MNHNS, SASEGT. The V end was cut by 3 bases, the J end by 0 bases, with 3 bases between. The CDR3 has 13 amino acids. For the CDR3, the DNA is TGTGCCAGCAGTGACAGTAGCAATCAGCCCCAGCATTTT. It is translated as CASSDSSNQPQHF.